A single sample gave rise to the 9 T cell receptor beta chains below, sequenced in a study of blood T cell repertoires in COVID-19. Some clones are missing from TCRdb's copy, which holds only in-frame ones; the method was immunoSEQ multiplex PCR. In the table there are fewer than 80,000 clones, around 87% of which are singletons. The sequencing sample was made of peripheral blood. The receptors shown here come from a man in his 70s with acute or convalescent COVID-19.

The chain is built from TRBV3-1 (or the pseudogene TRBV3-2) and TRBJ1-2, with a tentative D call TRBD1 (5 bases). This CDR3 is built from 15 residues. Trimming shortened V by 6 bases and J by 2 bases, and 16 bases separated the two germline ends. Germline-derived CDR1 and CDR2 are LGHDT and YNNKEL (reference sequence). CDR3 sequence (DNA): TGTGCCAGCAGACTTGGGGCGACAGAGAACTATGGCTACACCTTC. It codes for CASRLGATENYGYTF.

This sequence joins TRBV7-3 and TRBJ2-6; D is uncertain. Germline CDR1 SGHTA, CDR2 FQGTGA. The CDR3 consists of 15 residues. Deletions cut 5 bases from V and 0 bases from J, with 8 bases between. CDR3 nucleotide sequence: TGTGCCAGCAGCCCTCGGAGCTCTGGGGCCAACGTCCTGACTTTC. Amino acid sequence: CASSPRSSGANVLTF. Drawing the rest from reference TRBV7-3 and TRBJ2-6, the complete variable domain is GAGVSQTPSNKVTEKGKYVELRCDPISGHTALYWYRQSLGQGPEFLIYFQGTGAADDSGLPNDRFFAVRPEGSVSTLKIQRTERGDSAVYLCASSPRSSGANVLTFGAGSRLTVL.

V usage is TRBV9 and J usage is TRBJ2-3, with D perhaps matching TRBD2 (5 bases). The CDR3 runs 16 residues. V was clipped by 4 bases and J by 0 bases, with 15 bases between them. Germline assignment: CDR1 SGDLS and CDR2 YYNGEE. The CDR3 nucleotides are TGTGCCAGCAGCTCGCGATCTAGCCTTAGCACAGATACGCAGTATTTT. Translation: CASSSRSSLSTDTQYF.

J is TRBJ2-3 and V is TRBV3-1 (or the pseudogene TRBV3-2); the match to TRBD2 covers 13 bases. V lost 6 bases and J lost 7; bases outside the gene matches: 7. The CDR3 covers 15 residues. Per germline, CDR1 LGHDT and CDR2 YNNKEL (reference sequence). CDR3 in DNA: TGTGCCAGCAGTCCTACTAGCGGGGGGGGGAATACGCAGTATTTT. It yields the protein CASSPTSGGGNTQYF.

The chain joins TRBV9 to TRBJ2-2, with D possibly being TRBD2 (6 bases). The CDR3 runs to 16 residues. The V and J ends lost 2 bases and 0 bases respectively, with 11 bases between them. In germline, CDR1 is SGDLS, CDR2 YYNGEE. CDR3 sequence reads: CASSVLGGANTGELFF. CDR3 nucleotide sequence: TGTGCCAGCAGCGTCCTGGGCGGGGCGAACACCGGGGAGCTGTTTTTT.

The chain joins TRBV29-1 to TRBJ1-1; tentatively, D is TRBD1 (6 bases). CDR1 and CDR2 (germline): SQVTM, ANQGSEA. Trimming took 4 bases from V and 5 from J, leaving 20 bases between them. The CDR3 has 15 residues. The CDR3 loop is CSVVSPPGQETEAFF. In DNA form, the CDR3 reads TGCAGCGTTGTATCCCCTCCGGGACAAGAGACTGAAGCTTTCTTT.

V gene TRBV2 combines with J gene TRBJ1-1; 8 bases are a match to TRBD1. After removal of 6 bases from V and 1 base from J, the junction contained 7 bases not matched to a gene. Germline V gene lookup returns CDR1 SNHLY and CDR2 FYNNEI. This CDR3 has 15 amino acids. DNA for the CDR3: TGTGCCAGCAGAAACGGACAGGGTGGGAACACTGAAGCTTTCTTT. This translates into CASRNGQGGNTEAFF. Complete variable domain (other parts from reference TRBV2 and TRBJ1-1): EPEVTQTPSHQVTQMGQEVILRCVPISNHLYFYWYRQILGQKVEFLVSFYNNEISEKSEIFDDQFSVERPDGSNFTLKIRSTKLEDSAMYFCASRNGQGGNTEAFFGQGTRLTVV.

The genes are TRBV19 and TRBJ2-6; the match to TRBD2 covers 7 bases. Germline CDR1 and CDR2: LNHDA and SQIVND (reference sequence). The CDR3 is made up of 17 amino acids. V was clipped by 6 bases and J by 0 bases; unmatched bases: 8. The chain's CDR3 is CASSGGTATSGANVLTF. Written as DNA, the CDR3 is TGTGCCAGTAGCGGGGGGACGGCCACCTCTGGGGCCAACGTCCTGACTTTC.

This clone was seen once. J is TRBJ1-1 and V is TRBV14, with TRBD1 matching 10 bases. V dropped 0 bases and J dropped 7; count of bases not matched to a gene: 8. CDR1 is SGHDN and CDR2 is FVKESK in the germline V gene. This CDR3 comprises 16 residues. This CDR3 is CASSQDLLGTGVEAFF. The CDR3 DNA follows: TGTGCCAGCAGCCAAGATCTCCTTGGGACAGGGGTTGAAGCTTTCTTT.